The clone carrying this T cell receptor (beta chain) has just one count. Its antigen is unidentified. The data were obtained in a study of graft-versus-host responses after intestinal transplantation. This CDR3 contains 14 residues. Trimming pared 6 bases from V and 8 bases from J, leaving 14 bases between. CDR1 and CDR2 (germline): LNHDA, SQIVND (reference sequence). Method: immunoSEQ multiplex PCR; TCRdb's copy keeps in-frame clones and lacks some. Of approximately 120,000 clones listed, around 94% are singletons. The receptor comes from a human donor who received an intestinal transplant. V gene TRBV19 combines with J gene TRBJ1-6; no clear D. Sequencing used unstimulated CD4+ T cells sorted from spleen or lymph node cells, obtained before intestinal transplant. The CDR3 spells CASRIADGDSPLHF. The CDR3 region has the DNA TGTGCCAGTAGGATCGCGGACGGCGATTCACCCCTCCACTTT.